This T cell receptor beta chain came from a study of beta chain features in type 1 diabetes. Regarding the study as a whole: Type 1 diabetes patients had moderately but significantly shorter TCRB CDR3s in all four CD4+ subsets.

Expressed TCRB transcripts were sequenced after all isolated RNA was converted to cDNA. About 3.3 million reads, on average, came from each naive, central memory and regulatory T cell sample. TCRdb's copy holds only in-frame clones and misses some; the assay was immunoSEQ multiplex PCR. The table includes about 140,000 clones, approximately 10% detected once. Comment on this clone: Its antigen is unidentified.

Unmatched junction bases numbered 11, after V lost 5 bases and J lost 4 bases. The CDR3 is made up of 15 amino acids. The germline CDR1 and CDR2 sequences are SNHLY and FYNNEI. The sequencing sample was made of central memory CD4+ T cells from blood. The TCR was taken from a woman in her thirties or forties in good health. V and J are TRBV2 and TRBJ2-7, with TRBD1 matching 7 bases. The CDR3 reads CASSLGPAGGYEQYF. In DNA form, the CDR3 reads TGTGCCAGCAGTCTTGGGCCGGCAGGGGGTTACGAGCAGTACTTC.